This TCR beta chain was recorded in a study of cytomegalovirus exposure and HLA in healthy donors. In the study overall: Earlier sequencing of 150 million to 200 million T cells yielded about 120 million unique TCR beta sequences. Of the donors genotyped, approximately 400 in all, about 82% fell in the Caucasian-associated ancestry cluster.

60 Vbeta and 13 Jbeta primers were used in PCR. Generated by immunoSEQ multiplex PCR, the TCRdb table keeps only in-frame clones and is missing some. The sample lists some 130,000 clones; about 8.9% were seen once. General study results and limits: Earlier findings revealed that most TCR beta V segments proved productive either about 87% or about 30% of the time. Listed as cytomegalovirus-associated were 150 to 200 TCR beta chains.

V was pared by 9 bases and J by 0 bases, with 12 bases between. Germline V gives CDR1 SGHVS, CDR2 FNYEAQ. CDR3 length: 14 amino acids. This clone was detected ten times or more. Its antigen is still unknown. The sample was PBMCs. The V gene is TRBV7-6, the J gene TRBJ2-1; TRBD2 is a possible D gene (7 bases). This sequence originates from a man aged 50-59 years in good health and CMV-seronegative. CDR3 sequence: CASIRGGSYNEQFF. CDR3 nucleotides: TGTGCCAGTATAAGGGGGGGCTCCTACAATGAGCAGTTCTTC.